This T cell receptor (beta chain) was sequenced in a study of cytomegalovirus exposure and HLA in healthy donors. With regard to this clone: Its target is unknown.

General observations from the study: Highly shared sequence variants in one cluster were likely a sequencing artifact. The study put about 180 TCR beta chains on its list as cytomegalovirus-associated. Accounts indicate the classifier identified cytomegalovirus status with strong specificity and sensitivity. The presence/absence work took it that sequencing depth was about the same across donors.

CDR3 size: 15 residues. J gave up 5 bases and V 4 bases, and 7 bases lay outside the gene matches. In germline, CDR1 is SGHRS, CDR2 YFSETQ. The PCR contained 60 Vbeta and 13 Jbeta primers. Repertoires were generated with immunoSEQ multiplex PCR, while TCRdb's copy carries only in-frame clones and drops some. The sample records about 140,000 clones, roughly 80% being singletons. Sequencing was done on a sample of PBMCs. The V and J genes are TRBV5-1 and TRBJ2-3; TRBD2 agrees at 10 bases. The sequence came from a woman aged 40 to 49 in good health and CMV-seropositive. CDR3 region: CASSLSGRAGDTQYF. The CDR3 nucleotides are TGCGCCAGCAGCCTGAGCGGGAGGGCCGGAGATACGCAGTATTTT.